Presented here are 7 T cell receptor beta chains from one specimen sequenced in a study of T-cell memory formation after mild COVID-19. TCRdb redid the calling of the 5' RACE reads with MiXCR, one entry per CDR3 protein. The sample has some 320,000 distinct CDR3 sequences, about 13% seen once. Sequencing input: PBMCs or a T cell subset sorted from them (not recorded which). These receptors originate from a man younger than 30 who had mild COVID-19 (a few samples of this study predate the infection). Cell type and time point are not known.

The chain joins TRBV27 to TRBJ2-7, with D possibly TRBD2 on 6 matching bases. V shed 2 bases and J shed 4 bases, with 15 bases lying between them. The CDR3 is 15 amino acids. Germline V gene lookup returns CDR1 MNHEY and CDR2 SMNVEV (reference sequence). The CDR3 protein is CASSLRGTEYYEQYF. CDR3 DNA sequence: TGTGCCAGCAGTTTACGCGGGACCGAGTATTACGAGCAGTACTTC.

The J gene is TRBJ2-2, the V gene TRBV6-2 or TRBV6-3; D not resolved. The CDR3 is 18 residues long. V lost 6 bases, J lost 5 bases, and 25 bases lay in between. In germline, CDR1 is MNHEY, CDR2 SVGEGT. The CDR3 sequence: CASRPARQVVSETGELFF. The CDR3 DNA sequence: TGTGCCAGCAGGCCCGCCCGTCAGGTGGTTAGTGAAACCGGGGAGCTGTTTTTT.

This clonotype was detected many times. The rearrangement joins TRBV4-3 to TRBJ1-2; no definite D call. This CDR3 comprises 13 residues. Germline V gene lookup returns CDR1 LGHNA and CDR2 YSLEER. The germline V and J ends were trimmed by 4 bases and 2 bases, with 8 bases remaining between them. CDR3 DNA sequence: TGCGCCAGCAGCCCGGACGGAAACTATGGCTACACCTTC. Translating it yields CASSPDGNYGYTF.

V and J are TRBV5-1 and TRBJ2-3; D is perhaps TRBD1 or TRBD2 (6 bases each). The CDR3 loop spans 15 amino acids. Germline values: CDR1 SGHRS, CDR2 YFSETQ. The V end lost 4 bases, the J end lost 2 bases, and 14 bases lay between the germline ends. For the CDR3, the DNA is TGCGCCAGCAGCCGGGTGGGGGGCCCCACAGATACGCAGTATTTT. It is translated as CASSRVGGPTDTQYF.

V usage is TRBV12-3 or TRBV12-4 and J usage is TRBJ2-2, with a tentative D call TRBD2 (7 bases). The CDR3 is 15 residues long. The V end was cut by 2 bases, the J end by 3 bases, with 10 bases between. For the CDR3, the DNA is TGTGCCAGCAGTTTAAGGGGGGGGCACACCGGGGAGCTGTTTTTT. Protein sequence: CASSLRGGHTGELFF.

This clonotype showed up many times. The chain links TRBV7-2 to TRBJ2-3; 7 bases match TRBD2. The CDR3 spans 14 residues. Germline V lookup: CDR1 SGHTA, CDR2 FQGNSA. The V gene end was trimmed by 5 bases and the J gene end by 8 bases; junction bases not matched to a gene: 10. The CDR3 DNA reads TGTGCCAGCAGCCGCGGGACCCCGGGGGGTACGCAGTATTTT. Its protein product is CASSRGTPGGTQYF.

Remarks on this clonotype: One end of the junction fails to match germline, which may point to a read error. The CDR3 sequence: CSARSTLGEDTQYF. The DNA for the CDR3 is TGCAGTGCTAGAAGTACCCTTGGGGAAGATACCCAGTACTTC. This chain joins TRBV20-1 and TRBJ2-5; D uncertain. This CDR3 region has 14 residues. CDR1 and CDR2 from the germline V gene are DFQATT and SNEGSKA (reference sequence).